Below, 22 T cell receptor beta chains from the same sample are listed, as sequenced in a study of blood T cell repertoires in COVID-19. The method was immunoSEQ multiplex PCR; TCRdb's version includes in-frame clones alone and lacks a portion of them. Of 65,000 or so clones in the sample, 80% to 90% were seen once. The specimen sequenced was peripheral blood. The receptors originated from an elderly man with acute or convalescent COVID-19.

V usage is TRBV19 and J usage is TRBJ2-7; TRBD1 matches at 8 bases. The V segment lost 4 bases and the J segment 0 bases; nucleotides outside the gene matches: 8. The CDR3 has 16 amino acids. Germline CDR1 LNHDA, CDR2 SQIVND (reference sequence). CDR3 bases: TGTGCCAGTAGTAAACACCGGGACAGGAGCTCCTACGAGCAGTACTTC. Translating it yields CASSKHRDRSSYEQYF.

This sequence joins TRBV18 and TRBJ1-2; the match to TRBD1 covers 8 bases. CDR3 length equals 15 residues. V lost 1 base, J lost 3 bases, and 4 bases stayed unmatched. Germline CDR1 is KGHSH and CDR2 is LQKENI. This chain's CDR3 is CASSPRTGSDYGYTF. CDR3 sequence (DNA): TGTGCCAGCTCACCACGGACAGGGTCGGACTATGGCTACACCTTC.

The DNA of the CDR3 is TGTGCCAGCAGCTTAGTAGGCAGTCGGGAGATCACCATATATTTT. Its translation is CASSLVGSREITIYF. The genes are TRBV11-2 and TRBJ1-3, with D unclear. This CDR3 is 15 amino acids long. The ends were cut back, 1 base at V and 9 bases at J, with 16 bases in the middle. Germline assignment: CDR1 SGHAT and CDR2 FQNNGV.

The chain carries TRBV5-1 and TRBJ1-3; D might be TRBD1 (6 bases). From germline, CDR1 is SGHRS and CDR2 YFSETQ. V dropped 4 bases and J dropped 3 bases, with 17 bases sitting between them. CDR3 length: 16 residues. In DNA form, the CDR3 reads TGCGCCAGCAGCCCTACAGGGCAAATCGATGGAAACACCATATATTTT. As protein: CASSPTGQIDGNTIYF. Full variable domain (missing parts from reference TRBV5-1 and TRBJ1-3): KAGVTQTPRYLIKTRGQQVTLSCSPISGHRSVSWYQQTPGQGLQFLFEYFSETQRNKGNFPGRFSGRQFSNSRSEMNVSTLELGDSALYLCASSPTGQIDGNTIYFGEGSWLTVV.

The sample holds a few counts of this clone. The chain carries TRBV6-2 or TRBV6-3 and TRBJ2-2; TRBD1 is a possible D gene (6 bases). Between the trimmed V and J ends, which lost 5 bases and 6 bases, there was a span of 10 bases. The CDR3 totals 13 residues. Per the germline V gene, CDR1 is MNHEY and CDR2 is SVGEGT. CDR3 amino acids: CASSTGTPGELFF. DNA of the CDR3: TGTGCCAGCAGTACCGGGACACCCGGGGAGCTGTTTTTT.

This CDR3 is CASSPTGSGNTIYF. DNA of the CDR3: TGTGCCAGCAGCCCGACAGGGTCAGGAAACACCATATATTTT. The chain couples TRBV4-2 to TRBJ1-3, with TRBD1 matching over 7 bases. The CDR3 length is 14 residues. Germline-derived CDR1 and CDR2 are LGHNA and YNFKEQ. Trimming at V came to 4 bases and at J to 4 bases, leaving 4 bases not matched to a gene.

V gene TRBV5-1 combines with J gene TRBJ1-3, with TRBD1 identical over 8 bases. Germline V CDR1 and CDR2: SGHRS, YFSETQ. After removal of 6 bases from V and 2 bases from J, the junction contained 4 bases not matched to a gene. The CDR3 extends over 14 amino acids. The CDR3 spells CASTQGATGNTIYF. DNA of the CDR3: TGCGCCAGCACGCAGGGGGCTACTGGAAACACCATATATTTT.

The chain uses TRBV12-3 or TRBV12-4 and TRBJ2-7; D not resolved. There are 12 residues in the CDR3. V was shortened by 2 bases and J by 2 bases, with 4 bases between the two germline ends. For the CDR3, the DNA is TGTGCCAGCAGTTTAACGGCCTACGAGCAGTACTTC. The encoded protein is CASSLTAYEQYF.

The rearrangement joins TRBV2 to TRBJ1-1; 7 bases agree with TRBD1. The CDR3 length is 14 residues. Germline values: CDR1 SNHLY, CDR2 FYNNEI. With V trimmed by 6 bases and J by 1 base, 5 bases remained unmatched. CDR3 DNA: TGTGCCAGCAGCCTACAGGGGTGGAACACTGAAGCTTTCTTT. It translates to CASSLQGWNTEAFF.

The rearrangement uses TRBV5-1 and TRBJ1-2, with 7 bases aligning to TRBD1. This CDR3 contains 14 residues. CDR1 and CDR2 (germline): SGHRS, YFSETQ. The V segment lost 4 bases and the J segment 5 bases; nucleotides outside the gene matches: 8. The CDR3 sequence is CASSGGTVEYGYTF. As DNA, the CDR3 is TGCGCCAGCAGCGGTGGGACAGTCGAATATGGCTACACCTTC.

The V and J genes are TRBV2 and TRBJ1-1, with D possibly being TRBD1 (6 bases). This CDR3 spans 15 amino acids. Germline values: CDR1 SNHLY, CDR2 FYNNEI. The V gene lost 5 bases and the J gene lost 1 base, with 14 bases spanning the gap. CDR3 coding DNA: TGTGCCAGCAGTCCCTGGGGGACACCGAACACTGAAGCTTTCTTT. Encoded protein: CASSPWGTPNTEAFF.

This clone occurred a few times. V is TRBV12-2 and J is TRBJ2-4; no DNA check was done on the table's D call, TRBD1. TRBV12-2 constitutes a pseudogene. CDR3 length: 18 amino acids. The CDR3 nucleotides read TGTGCAAGTCGCTTAGACCTGGTTGGCAGGGGTCCCAAAAACATTCAGTACTTC. Its translation: CASRLDLVGRGPKNIQYF.

The chain combines TRBV7-2 with TRBJ1-4, with D perhaps TRBD1 (5 bases). CDR1 and CDR2 from the germline V gene are SGHTA and FQGNSA. V shed 4 bases and J shed 6 bases, with 15 bases lying between them. The CDR3 sequence is 15 residues long. The chain's CDR3 is CASSWAGGGYEKLFF. The CDR3 DNA sequence: TGTGCCAGCAGCTGGGCGGGGGGGGGATATGAAAAACTGTTTTTT.

This rearrangement joins TRBV6-5 to TRBJ1-2, with 11 nucleotides matching TRBD1. Trimming took 8 bases from V and 7 from J; bases not matched to a gene: 9. The germline gives CDR1 MNHEY, CDR2 SVGAGI. This CDR3 has 14 amino acids. The chain's CDR3 is CASAGQGASGGYTF. As DNA, the CDR3 is TGTGCCAGCGCTGGACAGGGGGCGTCGGGTGGCTACACCTTC.

The genes are TRBV2 and TRBJ2-7; 12 bases align to TRBD2. The CDR3 runs to 19 residues. The germline gives CDR1 SNHLY, CDR2 FYNNEI. Trimming cost V 0 bases and J 0 bases; bases outside gene matches: 9. CDR3 protein: CASSEAGLAGGYSSYEQYF. CDR3 sequence (DNA): TGTGCCAGCAGTGAAGCGGGGCTAGCGGGGGGGTATAGCTCCTACGAGCAGTACTTC.

V gene TRBV2 combines with J gene TRBJ1-5; D is possibly TRBD1 (5 bases). The CDR3 length is 14 residues. V was clipped by 8 bases and J by 5 bases, with 16 bases between them. Per germline, CDR1 SNHLY and CDR2 FYNNEI. The CDR3 DNA reads as TGTGCCAGCTGGGGAGACGGGGGGGATCAGCCCCAGCATTTT. This encodes CASWGDGGDQPQHF.

This clone was seen a handful of times. This chain uses TRBV27 with TRBJ1-2; possibly TRBD1 for D (6 bases). This CDR3 contains 14 residues. CDR1 and CDR2 (germline): MNHEY, SMNVEV (reference sequence). Deletions cut 6 bases from V and 8 bases from J, with 19 bases between. The CDR3 DNA follows: TGTGCCAGCAGACCAAGCGACAGGAATGTAGGCTACACCTTC. It codes for CASRPSDRNVGYTF.

J is TRBJ2-5 and V is TRBV30; tentative D call: TRBD2 (5 bases). Per the germline V gene, CDR1 is GTSNPN and CDR2 is SVGIG (reference sequence). With 3 bases removed from V and 7 bases from J, the gap between germline ends came to 12 bases. CDR3 length equals 12 residues. This chain's CDR3 is CAWSGLVGTQYF. CDR3 nucleotide sequence: TGTGCCTGGAGCGGACTGGTCGGGACCCAGTACTTC.

The genes are TRBV5-4 and TRBJ2-5; 10 positions agree with TRBD2. This CDR3 has 16 residues. Germline assignment: CDR1 SGHNT and CDR2 YYREEE (reference sequence). With 0 bases clipped from V and 2 bases from J, the junction kept 4 bases outside the gene matches. This chain's CDR3 is CASSLVASGGQETQYF. The DNA of the CDR3 is TGTGCCAGCAGCTTGGTAGCTAGCGGGGGTCAAGAGACCCAGTACTTC.

This clone was seen a handful of times. The chain joins TRBV28 to TRBJ1-1; no reliable D call. Trimming shortened V by 11 bases and J by 5 bases, and 21 bases separated the two germline ends. This CDR3 has 14 amino acids. CDR1 is MDHEN, CDR2 SYDVKM, per germline. This chain's CDR3 is CAGLTQWRRTEAFF. Written as DNA, the CDR3 is TGTGCCGGTCTAACTCAATGGAGAAGGACTGAAGCTTTCTTT. The full variable domain, in which reference TRBV28 and TRBJ1-1 provide the parts outside the CDR3, is DVKVTQSSRYLVKRTGEKVFLECVQDMDHENMFWYRQDPGLGLRLIYFSYDVKMKEKGDIPEGYSVSREKKERFSLILESASTNQTSMYLCAGLTQWRRTEAFFGQGTRLTVV.

This clone was seen a single time. This chain joins TRBV7-9 and TRBJ2-7; possible D gene TRBD2, 7 bases. CDR1 and CDR2 (germline): SEHNR, FQNEAQ (reference sequence). V was clipped by 5 bases and J by 8 bases, with 22 bases between them. The CDR3 length is 15 residues. The CDR3 loop reads CASSLSDAPGGQQYF. CDR3 in DNA: TGTGCCAGCAGCCTGTCGGACGCGCCGGGGGGCCAGCAGTACTTC.

This clone was detected a few times. The chain has TRBV27 and TRBJ1-1; tentatively, D is TRBD1 (5 bases). The CDR3 loop spans 13 amino acids. Germline-derived CDR1 and CDR2 are MNHEY and SMNVEV (reference sequence). V gave up 3 bases and J gave up 5 bases, with 10 bases separating them. Here the CDR3 reads CASSFQGSTEAFF. Written as DNA, the CDR3 is TGTGCCAGCAGTTTTCAGGGTTCGACTGAAGCTTTCTTT.